What follows are 13 T cell receptor beta chains derived from one specimen sequenced in a study of CD8 T cells in ankylosing spondylitis. A single record per CDR3 protein comes from TCRdb applying MiXCR to the 5' RACE reads. The sample lists fewer than 200,000 distinct CDR3 sequences, around 17% seen once, with approximately 8% in the top ten. Input material: blood, either unsorted or a sorted T cell fraction (not recorded which). All receptors come from a male donor with ankylosing spondylitis or in good health (not recorded which).

This clonotype has a handful of counts. The gene calls are TRBV24-1 and TRBJ2-7, with D possibly TRBD2 on 7 matching bases. Germline CDR1 reads KGHDR; CDR2 reads SFDVKD. V was cut by 9 bases and J by 5 bases, with 13 bases left in between. This CDR3 contains 12 residues. The CDR3 nucleotides are TGTGCCACCGGGGGGGCGGGGGACGAGCAGTACTTC. This codes for CATGGAGDEQYF.

In its sample, this clonotype was seen many times. J is TRBJ1-6 and V is TRBV28; TRBD1 aligns across 7 bases. The CDR3 extends over 13 amino acids. V trimming: 8 bases; J trimming: 8 bases; junction bases outside the gene matches: 6. Germline loops: CDR1 MDHEN, CDR2 SYDVKM. The CDR3: CASLGQADSPLHF. The CDR3 DNA follows: TGTGCCAGCCTAGGACAGGCGGATTCACCCCTCCACTTT.

This clonotype was picked up many times. The chain couples TRBV5-6 to TRBJ1-1, with D uncertain. The germline V and J ends were trimmed by 4 bases and 2 bases, with 15 bases remaining between them. This CDR3 comprises 15 residues. The germline CDR1 and CDR2 sequences are SGHDT and YYEEEE. CDR3 bases: TGTGCCAGCAGCCTGAGAGGGCTGGGAAACACTGAAGCTTTCTTT. It codes for CASSLRGLGNTEAFF.

This clonotype showed up just a few times. The chain links TRBV29-1 to TRBJ2-2; D perhaps matches TRBD1 (5 bases). The germline V gene has CDR1 SQVTM and CDR2 ANQGSEA. The CDR3 is 13 residues long. V lost 4 bases to trimming and J lost 5 bases, with 11 bases between them. The CDR3 loop is CSVGRQGTGELFF. The CDR3 coding sequence is TGCAGCGTTGGAAGGCAGGGTACCGGGGAGCTGTTTTTT.

The sample holds many counts of this clonotype. The chain links TRBV18 to TRBJ1-3; TRBD1 might be the D (6 bases). Per germline, CDR1 KGHSH and CDR2 LQKENI. The CDR3 has 16 amino acids. Trimming cost V 3 bases and J 2 bases, with 14 bases left between them. The CDR3 sequence is CASSPDDRLAGNTIYF. In DNA form, the CDR3 reads TGTGCCAGCTCACCGGACGACAGGCTAGCTGGAAACACCATATATTTT.

The V and J genes are TRBV7-4 and TRBJ1-5, with a possible D match to TRBD1 (5 bases). The CDR3 consists of 15 residues. CDR1 is SGHVT and CDR2 is SQSDAQ in the germline V gene. V shed 2 bases and J shed 4 bases, with 12 bases lying between them. CDR3 sequence reads: CASSLRQIINQPQHF. In DNA, the CDR3 is TGTGCCAGCAGCTTAAGACAGATTATTAATCAGCCCCAGCATTTT.

This clonotype appeared a few times. This chain connects TRBV29-1 to TRBJ1-2; D is possibly TRBD1 (5 bases). From germline, CDR1 is SQVTM and CDR2 ANQGSEA. CDR3 size: 12 residues. Trimming took 4 bases from V and 4 from J, leaving 10 bases between them. This chain's CDR3 is CSVGGGSYGYTF. The CDR3, as DNA: TGCAGCGTTGGGGGGGGAAGCTATGGCTACACCTTC.

The chain uses TRBV27 and TRBJ2-2; possibly TRBD1 for D (7 bases). Germline values: CDR1 MNHEY, CDR2 SMNVEV (reference sequence). V was trimmed by 3 bases and J by 6 bases, leaving 11 bases between them. The CDR3 has 14 amino acids. In DNA form, the CDR3 reads TGTGCCAGCAGTTTGGGCAGGGGGGCCGGGGAGCTGTTTTTT. Protein sequence: CASSLGRGAGELFF.

This clonotype was seen many times. The chain combines TRBV20-1 with TRBJ1-5; D is unclear. Germline CDR1 DFQATT, CDR2 SNEGSKA (reference sequence). Trimming left V 3 bases short and J 2 bases short, with 8 bases between. This CDR3 has 13 residues. CDR3: CSASSGGNQPQHF. Here the CDR3 DNA reads TGCAGTGCTAGTAGCGGGGGCAATCAGCCCCAGCATTTT.

This clonotype appeared a few times. The chain carries TRBV20-1 and TRBJ1-1; no clear D. This CDR3 has 14 residues. V was pared by 5 bases and J by 1 base, with 14 bases between. Germline assignment: CDR1 DFQATT and CDR2 SNEGSKA (reference sequence). CDR3 coding DNA: TGCAGTGCTCCGATGACACGCGCGAACACTGAAGCTTTCTTT. As protein: CSAPMTRANTEAFF.

This clonotype was counted only a few times. The genes are TRBV5-1 and TRBJ2-1; the match to TRBD2 covers 13 bases. The V and J ends lost 3 bases and 10 bases, in that order; junction bases with no gene match: 4. The CDR3 extends over 14 amino acids. Per germline, CDR1 SGHRS and CDR2 YFSETQ. The CDR3, as DNA: TGCGCCAGCAGCTACGGACTAGCGGGAGAAGAGCAGTTCTTC. Its translation: CASSYGLAGEEQFF. Looking up the rest from reference TRBV5-1 and TRBJ2-1 gives the full variable domain: KAGVTQTPRYLIKTRGQQVTLSCSPISGHRSVSWYQQTPGQGLQFLFEYFSETQRNKGNFPGRFSGRQFSNSRSEMNVSTLELGDSALYLCASSYGLAGEEQFFGPGTRLTVL.

On this clonotype: A much larger clone is a single base away; this may be a read error. This chain links TRBV15 with TRBJ1-2; D remains ambiguous. Germline V gene lookup returns CDR1 LNHNV and CDR2 YYDKDF (reference sequence). The CDR3 has 14 amino acids. CDR3 nucleotide sequence: TGTGTCACCAGCAGAGATTACAGATTCCATGGCTACACCTTC. Encoded protein: CVTSRDYRFHGYTF.

V usage is TRBV20-1 and J usage is TRBJ2-3, with 8 bases identical to TRBD2. The CDR3 runs 14 residues. Germline V gene lookup returns CDR1 DFQATT and CDR2 SNEGSKA (reference sequence). V lost 6 bases and J lost 2; bases outside the gene matches: 7. The CDR3 sequence: CSAHTSGLTDTQYF. CDR3 coding DNA: TGCAGTGCCCATACTAGCGGCCTCACAGATACGCAGTATTTT.